The rows below give T cell receptor beta chains drawn from one sample of a study of control samples from healthy donors and cancer patients. Assay: immunoSEQ multiplex PCR; the TCRdb copy retains only in-frame clones and omits some. The sample contains around 200,000 clones, roughly 91% of which appear only once. Material for sequencing was blood. The origin of the receptors is a woman aged 25 to 39 in good health. Both conserved end residues are part of each CDR3. D genes are given only for firm matches. Some rows have no size entry. The others give once, few or many, or a class for an expanded clone.

d_call: NA; cdr3_length: 11; j_call: TRBJ1-2; clone_size: NA; v_call: TRBV12-3/TRBV12-4; cdr3_nt: TGTGCCAGCAGTAACGACTATGGCTACACCTTC; cdr3_aa: CASSNDYGYTF
d_call: TRBD2; cdr3_length: 17; j_call: TRBJ2-3; clone_size: NA; v_call: TRBV5-1; cdr3_nt: TGCGCCAGCAGAACGGGACTAGCGGGAGGGCCCTCAGATACGCAGTATTTT; cdr3_aa: CASRTGLAGGPSDTQYF
d_call: TRBD1; cdr3_length: 13; j_call: TRBJ2-5; clone_size: once; v_call: TRBV7-2; cdr3_nt: TGTGCCAGCAGCCGAGACAGGGCGGAGACCCAGTACTTC; cdr3_aa: CASSRDRAETQYF
d_call: NA; cdr3_length: 16; j_call: TRBJ1-3; clone_size: once; v_call: TRBV21-1; cdr3_nt: TGTGCCAGCAGCAACCCGCAGGCATACTCTGGAAACACCATATATTTT; cdr3_aa: CASSNPQAYSGNTIYF
d_call: NA; cdr3_length: 14; j_call: TRBJ2-5; clone_size: NA; v_call: TRBV18; cdr3_nt: TGTGCCAGCTCACCGGGCCAGGGCCAAGAGACCCAGTACTTC; cdr3_aa: CASSPGQGQETQYF
d_call: NA; cdr3_length: 13; j_call: TRBJ1-3; clone_size: NA; v_call: TRBV29-1; cdr3_nt: TGCAGCGTTGAAATAGGCTCTGGAAACACCATATATTTT; cdr3_aa: CSVEIGSGNTIYF
d_call: NA; cdr3_length: 15; j_call: TRBJ1-5; clone_size: NA; v_call: TRBV2; cdr3_nt: TGTGCCAGCAGTGAAGAGGGTCAGCCCAATCAGCCCCAGCATTTT; cdr3_aa: CASSEEGQPNQPQHF
d_call: TRBD1; cdr3_length: 15; j_call: TRBJ1-1; clone_size: NA; v_call: TRBV7-8; cdr3_nt: TGTGCCAGCAGCCCGGCCGGGACAGGGAACACTGAAGCTTTCTTT; cdr3_aa: CASSPAGTGNTEAFF
d_call: NA; cdr3_length: 14; j_call: TRBJ2-2; clone_size: NA; v_call: TRBV9; cdr3_nt: TGTGCCAGCAGCTCCCGAGGGGACACCGGGGAGCTGTTTTTT; cdr3_aa: CASSSRGDTGELFF
d_call: NA; cdr3_length: 14; j_call: TRBJ1-1; clone_size: NA; v_call: TRBV18; cdr3_nt: TGTGCCAGCTCACCACCGGGTGTGAACACTGAAGCTTTCTTT; cdr3_aa: CASSPPGVNTEAFF
d_call: TRBD1; cdr3_length: 16; j_call: TRBJ1-6; clone_size: NA; v_call: TRBV5-1; cdr3_nt: TGCGCCAGCAGCCCCGGACAGGGTGGCTATAATTCACCCCTCCACTTT; cdr3_aa: CASSPGQGGYNSPLHF
d_call: TRBD1; cdr3_length: 16; j_call: TRBJ2-5; clone_size: NA; v_call: TRBV13; cdr3_nt: TGTGCCAGCAGCTGGGTCCGGACAGGGGCACAAGAGACCCAGTACTTC; cdr3_aa: CASSWVRTGAQETQYF
d_call: NA; cdr3_length: 12; j_call: TRBJ1-2; clone_size: once; v_call: TRBV5-6; cdr3_nt: TGTGCCAGCAGCTTGGCCCAGGGAGGCTACACCTTC; cdr3_aa: CASSLAQGGYTF
d_call: NA; cdr3_length: 15; j_call: TRBJ1-6; clone_size: NA; v_call: TRBV6-6; cdr3_nt: TGTGCCAGCAGTTACCCCAGGGAGGGGAATTCACCCCTCCACTTT; cdr3_aa: CASSYPREGNSPLHF
d_call: TRBD1; cdr3_length: 13; j_call: TRBJ1-1; clone_size: NA; v_call: TRBV6-5; cdr3_nt: TGTGCCAGCAGACTCCGACAGGGCACTGAAGCTTTCTTT; cdr3_aa: CASRLRQGTEAFF
d_call: NA; cdr3_length: 13; j_call: TRBJ1-1; clone_size: once; v_call: TRBV12-5; cdr3_nt: TGTGCTAGTGGTTTATCAGGGAACACTGAAGCTTTCTTT; cdr3_aa: CASGLSGNTEAFF